These T cell receptor beta chains were read from a single sample in a study of T cells after yellow fever vaccination. TCRdb ran MiXCR on the 5' RACE reads and lists one entry per CDR3 protein. This table has about 74,000 distinct CDR3 sequences, about 6.6% appearing once. The sample consisted of CD8+ T cells sorted from PBMCs, taken around 5 days after the first yellow fever vaccination. The receptors derive from a man in his late teens or twenties who received the YFV17D yellow fever vaccine. The conserved cysteine and the conserved F or W are not part of the CDR3 here.

J,V,CDR3
TRBJ2-7,TRBV4-1,ASSQDWLGVSHEQY
TRBJ2-2,TRBV7-2,ASTLGQGWSGELF
TRBJ1-1,TRBV20-1,SARGRARNTEAF
TRBJ2-7,TRBV11-1,ASSSNVGRGPSSYEQY
TRBJ2-7,TRBV4-2,ASSQEPHLYGASYEQY
TRBJ2-6,TRBV9,ASSAPGANVLT
TRBJ2-2,TRBV20-1,SAREWGSNTGELF
TRBJ2-5,TRBV7-9,ASSRDNQETQY
TRBJ2-7,TRBV27,ASTWGSHEQY
TRBJ2-3,TRBV5-1,ASAATHGTGLTDTQY
TRBJ2-7,TRBV9,ASSAYGTGEQY
TRBJ2-3,TRBV12-3/TRBV12-4,ASSLIGLQY
TRBJ2-5,TRBV28,ASSRLGGQETQY
TRBJ1-2,TRBV6-1,ASSLGAEGYT
TRBJ2-5,TRBV12-3/TRBV12-4,ASSSPMGGETQY
TRBJ2-7,TRBV20-1,SVAGGWEQY
TRBJ1-2,TRBV29-1,SVDGFGAAGDYGYT
TRBJ2-1,TRBV10-1,ASSESAGPGNEQF
TRBJ2-1,TRBV7-8,ASSLFTWTSANNEQF
TRBJ1-5,TRBV6-1,ASTQGTGGDQPQH
TRBJ2-7,TRBV7-6,ASSPTGGDPYEQY
TRBJ1-2,TRBV4-1,ASSQDARTYGYT
TRBJ1-1,TRBV6-2/TRBV6-3,ASSYSRATEAF
TRBJ2-1,TRBV3-1,ASSDTGASWADEQF
TRBJ2-1,TRBV14,ASSQYKSSYNEQF
TRBJ2-1,TRBV4-1,ASSQEPIRDTHNEQF
TRBJ1-4,TRBV7-9,ASSSTGSNEKLF
TRBJ2-7,TRBV4-3,ASSQDLGISYEQY
TRBJ1-1,TRBV5-1,ASSPDRVYMNTEAF
TRBJ1-5,TRBV7-6,ASSFFQHMYSNQPQH
TRBJ2-1,TRBV5-4,ASTLGGGFGDEQF
TRBJ1-1,TRBV4-3,ASSQEGAMNTEAF
TRBJ1-1,TRBV20-1,SARDWDGTEAF
TRBJ2-2,TRBV11-1,ASSSSRDRDPHTGELF
TRBJ2-2,TRBV6-5,ASSYSSTGVGWELF
TRBJ2-1,TRBV27,ASSRGTVSYNEQF
TRBJ1-5,TRBV7-2,ASSLGGRSNQPQH
TRBJ1-2,TRBV7-2,ASSSTAGGGYT
TRBJ1-1,TRBV27,ASSWGVSTEAF
TRBJ2-1,TRBV6-2/TRBV6-3,ASSYRLPTIYNEQF
TRBJ2-1,TRBV19,ASSIGAGNEQF
TRBJ2-7,TRBV12-3/TRBV12-4,ASSSGPGGEQY
TRBJ2-5,TRBV6-5,ASSYDGLRGGLETQY
TRBJ2-4,TRBV5-1,ASSGNIQY
TRBJ1-4,TRBV4-3,ASSQDRMLRATNEKLF
TRBJ2-2,TRBV4-1,ASSRRGVPNTGELF
TRBJ1-6,TRBV13,ASSWRDRGPGSPLH
TRBJ2-5,TRBV11-2,ASSLESPGGAETQY
TRBJ1-2,TRBV19,ASRRGGYT
TRBJ2-7,TRBV12-3/TRBV12-4,ASSPTHYEQY